The clone carrying this TCR beta chain was detected a few times. The antigen is not known. The source of the sample is a study of T cell repertoires in cytomegalovirus infection. Overall study context: An indication of both CMV infection and matching HLA type came from public TCR beta signatures. Study-level points and caveats: Carriage of CMV together with the relevant HLA was identifiable through cumulative public TCR beta family frequency. Clonotype analysis showed dominance of the ex vivo response by HLA-C-restricted CMV-specific TCR beta clonotypes.

TCRdb re-analysed the reads in MiXCR, keeping a single row per CDR3 protein. The repertoire has hundreds of thousands of distinct CDR3 sequences, roughly 29% of them found once; the top ten carry about 19%. Germline CDR1 reads MNHEY; CDR2 reads SMNVEV (reference sequence). V lost 5 bases, J lost 5 bases, and 8 bases stayed unmatched. There are 15 residues in the CDR3. The specimen comprised cultured PBMCs, sampled from culture after CMV antigen stimulation. The clonotype was recovered from a human donor in good health (CMV status not recorded). Some clones in this sample may be carry-over from other donors' samples. The chain links TRBV27 to TRBJ2-5, with TRBD2 matching over 10 bases. In nucleotides, the CDR3 is TGTGCCAGCAGTCTACAGCGGGGGGGCATGGAGACCCAGTACTTC. It codes for CASSLQRGGMETQYF.